What follows are 19 T cell receptor beta chains derived from one specimen sequenced in a study of blood T cells in healthy people across ages. Through a sample-barcoded 5' primer and a J-beta primer mix, a second PCR was run for about 6 to 12 cycles. TCRdb reanalysed the 5' RACE reads using MiXCR and keeps one entry per CDR3 protein. Of some 1.8 million distinct CDR3 sequences listed, approximately 39% are singletons. The sequenced sample consisted of blood. All receptors come from a human donor in good health.

The chain employs TRBV7-2 and TRBJ1-2, with 8 positions matching TRBD1. V shed 7 bases, J shed 4 bases, and the junction held 5 bases outside the gene matches. CDR1 is SGHTA and CDR2 is FQGNSA in the germline V gene. The CDR3 has 13 amino acids. The CDR3 here is CASIPRGLYGYTF. For the CDR3, the DNA is TGTGCCAGCATCCCCAGGGGGCTCTATGGCTACACCTTC.

This chain connects TRBV7-2 to TRBJ1-6; D may be TRBD1 (5 bases). Germline V CDR1 and CDR2: SGHTA, FQGNSA. The CDR3 spans 16 residues. Trimming pared 4 bases from V and 5 bases from J, leaving 15 bases between. CDR3 DNA: TGTGCCAGCAGCTCCCTCCAGGGAGTAAATAATTCACCCCTCCACTTT. This sequence encodes CASSSLQGVNNSPLHF.

This clonotype occurred a few times. CDR3 in amino acids: CASSLSRTPEGTLHF. CDR3 DNA: TGTGCCAGCAGCTTGTCGCGGACCCCTGAAGGAACCCTCCACTTT. The chain uses TRBV5-4 and TRBJ1-6, with D hard to call. The CDR3 totals 15 residues. Germline lookup yields CDR1 SGHNT and CDR2 YYREEE (reference sequence). V lost 1 base to trimming and J lost 14 bases, with 19 bases between them.

This sequence joins TRBV4-3 and TRBJ2-2; TRBD2 agrees at 8 bases. There are 16 residues in the CDR3. Germline lookup yields CDR1 LGHNA and CDR2 YSLEER. V lost 3 bases and J lost 5; bases outside the gene matches: 8. CDR3 in DNA: TGCGCCAGCAGCCAGCTTAGCGGGGCGAGGACCGGGGAGCTGTTTTTT. It yields the protein CASSQLSGARTGELFF.

This clonotype was counted at least ten times. At one of its ends the junction is not consistent with the germline gene, which may arise from a read error. The CDR3 DNA follows: TGTGCCAGCAGCTCAGCTGGGGCCAACGTCCTGACTTTC. This translates into CASSSAGANVLTF. The chain has TRBV5-1 and TRBJ2-6; D is uncertain. Germline values: CDR1 SGHRS, CDR2 YFSETQ. This CDR3 contains 13 residues.

This chain uses TRBV7-8 with TRBJ1-2; D is perhaps TRBD1 (6 bases). The CDR3 spans 15 residues. Germline-derived CDR1 and CDR2 are SGHVS and FQNEAQ. V lost 4 bases and J lost 2, with 14 bases in between. CDR3 nucleotides: TGTGCCAGCAGCTCTCAGGGGTTGGTAAACTATGGCTACACCTTC. Encoded protein: CASSSQGLVNYGYTF. Full variable domain (missing parts from reference TRBV7-8 and TRBJ1-2): GAGVSQSPRYKVAKRGQDVALRCDPISGHVSLFWYQQALGQGPEFLTYFQNEAQLDKSGLPSDRFFAERPEGSVSTLKIQRTQQEDSAVYLCASSSQGLVNYGYTFGSGTRLTVV.

This clonotype appeared a few times. The chain uses TRBV20-1 and TRBJ1-2; tentatively, D is TRBD1 (6 bases). This CDR3 spans 13 amino acids. V was trimmed by 5 bases and J by 2 bases, leaving 12 bases between them. Germline V gene lookup returns CDR1 DFQATT and CDR2 SNEGSKA (reference sequence). DNA of the CDR3: TGCAGTGCTCCGCCTGGGGGCAACTATGGCTACACCTTC. This translates into CSAPPGGNYGYTF.

There are a few counts of this clonotype. The chain carries TRBV4-2 and TRBJ2-2, with D possibly matching TRBD1 (5 bases). Looked up from germline, CDR1 is LGHNA and CDR2 is YNFKEQ. CDR3 size: 14 residues. V lost 1 base and J 5 bases, leaving 8 bases between the germline ends. The CDR3 sequence is CASSQVTGTGELFF. CDR3 nucleotides: TGTGCCAGCAGCCAAGTAACAGGAACCGGGGAGCTGTTTTTT.

This chain links TRBV5-1 with TRBJ2-5; D possibly uses TRBD1 or TRBD2 (5 bases each). The end of the DNA aligns better with TRBJ2-7, so the J call may be wrong. The germline V gene encodes CDR1 SGHRS and CDR2 YFSETQ. The length of the CDR3 is 14 residues. The CDR3 protein is CASSLWGSKNEQYF. The CDR3 nucleotides read TGCGCCAGCAGCTTGTGGGGGAGCAAGAACGAGCAGTACTTC.

As to this clonotype: The junction departs from germline at one end; a sequencing error may be responsible. The chain joins TRBV5-6 to TRBJ2-1; TRBD1 or TRBD2 may be the D gene (6 bases each). This CDR3 comprises 12 residues. Germline V lookup: CDR1 SGHDT, CDR2 YYEEEE. DNA of the CDR3: TGTGCCAGCAGTCCGACGAGGGGGGCCGAGATCTTC. Its translation: CASSPTRGAEIF.

The chain is built from TRBV5-1 and TRBJ2-7, with D hard to call. From germline, CDR1 is SGHRS and CDR2 YFSETQ. V dropped 3 bases and J dropped 0 bases, with 16 bases sitting between them. The CDR3 runs to 16 residues. The CDR3 reads CASSSKVQVPSYEQYF. DNA for the CDR3: TGCGCCAGCAGCTCCAAAGTCCAGGTACCCTCCTACGAGCAGTACTTC. The variable domain in full, with the rest retrieved from reference TRBV5-1 and TRBJ2-7, is KAGVTQTPRYLIKTRGQQVTLSCSPISGHRSVSWYQQTPGQGLQFLFEYFSETQRNKGNFPGRFSGRQFSNSRSEMNVSTLELGDSALYLCASSSKVQVPSYEQYFGPGTRLTVT.

CDR3 DNA sequence: TGCGCCAGCAGCTTGATCAAGGGGGCGAGGAATGAGCAGTTCTTC. It encodes CASSLIKGARNEQFF. The J gene is TRBJ2-1, the V gene TRBV5-1; 7 nucleotides line up with TRBD1. The CDR3 covers 15 residues. Germline-derived CDR1 and CDR2 are SGHRS and YFSETQ. V shed 1 base, J shed 7 bases, and the junction held 8 bases outside the gene matches.

The rearrangement uses TRBV6-5 and TRBJ1-4; D not resolved. With 6 bases removed from V and 1 base from J, the gap between germline ends came to 15 bases. CDR3 length equals 16 residues. Germline V lookup: CDR1 MNHEY, CDR2 SVGAGI. The CDR3 reads CASSPTCIRTNEKLFF. In nucleotides, the CDR3 is TGTGCCAGCAGCCCCACCTGCATAAGAACTAATGAAAAACTGTTTTTT.

The genes are TRBV28 and TRBJ1-2; no clear D gene. V lost 6 bases and J 8 bases, leaving 13 bases between the germline ends. Germline V lookup: CDR1 MDHEN, CDR2 SYDVKM. CDR3 length equals 12 residues. CDR3 protein: CASRTREGGYTF. The CDR3 coding sequence is TGTGCCAGCAGGACCCGCGAGGGCGGCTACACCTTC.

The V call is TRBV10-3, the J call TRBJ2-1; D is undetermined. V lost 4 bases, J lost 6 bases, and 13 bases lay in between. From germline, CDR1 is ENHRY and CDR2 SYGVKD. The CDR3 length is 14 residues. CDR3 protein: CAISANEAVNEQFF. The CDR3 bases are TGTGCCATCAGTGCAAATGAGGCTGTCAATGAGCAGTTCTTC.

The chain employs TRBV4-3 and TRBJ1-2; D is ambiguous. Germline assignment: CDR1 LGHNA and CDR2 YSLEER. V shed 1 base and J shed 8 bases, with 17 bases lying between them. This CDR3 spans 15 amino acids. The CDR3 nucleotides are TGCGCCAGCAGCCAAGTTCTCACAGTCGTTGGGGGCTACACCTTC. Its protein is CASSQVLTVVGGYTF.

This chain joins TRBV12-3 or TRBV12-4 and TRBJ1-1, with D maybe TRBD1 (6 bases). The V and J ends lost 6 bases and 0 bases respectively, with 11 bases between them. The CDR3 has 14 residues. The CDR3 DNA reads as TGTGCCAGCAGACGGACAGTCATGAACACTGAAGCTTTCTTT. It translates to CASRRTVMNTEAFF.

The rearrangement joins TRBV28 to TRBJ2-1, with D maybe TRBD2 (6 bases). The CDR3 is made up of 15 amino acids. Per the germline V gene, CDR1 is MDHEN and CDR2 is SYDVKM. V lost 1 base and J lost 8, with 15 bases in between. The DNA for the CDR3 is TGTGCCAGCAGTTTATTTAGACTAGTAGTGGATGAGCAGTTCTTC. It codes for CASSLFRLVVDEQFF.

This clonotype was found a few times. This chain connects TRBV6-6 to TRBJ1-5; 8 bases map to TRBD1. This CDR3 region has 13 residues. Germline V gene lookup returns CDR1 MNHNY and CDR2 SVGAGI (reference sequence). V gave up 6 bases and J gave up 6 bases; unmatched junction bases: 4. CDR3 sequence: CASSSTGAQPQHF. CDR3 bases: TGTGCCAGCAGCTCGACAGGGGCTCAGCCCCAGCATTTT.